The rows below give T cell receptor beta chains drawn from one sample of a study of human T cells and chemical hapten exposure. A single record per CDR3 protein comes from TCRdb applying MiXCR to the RACE reads. The sample holds roughly 100,000 distinct CDR3 sequences, less than 40% seen once. The sequencing here drew on whole blood, taken in connection with sensitization to the hapten diphenylcyclopropenone (DPC). These receptors were obtained from a man aged 35 to 55 with alopecia areata. Some clones in this sample may be carry-over from other donors' samples. Each CDR3 is given with its conserved first and last residue. D genes are given only for firm matches. The size of a clone is reported for some rows only, either as once, few or many, or as a class for expanded clones.

DNA: TGCGCCAGCAGCACCGTAGCGGGAGGGCCTGGAGATACGCAGTATTTT
CDR3: CASSTVAGGPGDTQYF
D: TRBD2
size: .
V: TRBV5-1
J: TRBJ2-3

DNA: TGTGCCACCAGTGATCCTCGCGAGCGGAAGGTCGGGGAGCAGTTCTTC
CDR3: CATSDPRERKVGEQFF
D: .
size: .
V: TRBV24-1
J: TRBJ2-1

DNA: TGTGCTAGTGGTTTGCCCCGGGACAGCTCCTCTGGGGCCAACGTCCTGACTTTC
CDR3: CASGLPRDSSSGANVLTF
D: TRBD1
size: few
V: TRBV12-5
J: TRBJ2-6

DNA: TGTGCCAGCAGTTACTCGTCGGGGGCGACAATCTACGAGCAGTACTTC
CDR3: CASSYSSGATIYEQYF
D: .
size: few
V: TRBV6-5
J: TRBJ2-7

DNA: TGTGCCAGCTCACCCTACCGGTCAGGGAAATCCTATGGCTACACCTTC
CDR3: CASSPYRSGKSYGYTF
D: .
size: .
V: TRBV18
J: TRBJ1-2

DNA: TGTGCCAGCAGCTTAGCATGGGGGAAGGCTGATACGCAGTATTTT
CDR3: CASSLAWGKADTQYF
D: .
size: .
V: TRBV7-2
J: TRBJ2-3

DNA: TGCAGTGCCCCTCCCGAGGGACTAGCGGGAAGGTCCTACAATGAGCAGTTCTTC
CDR3: CSAPPEGLAGRSYNEQFF
D: TRBD2
size: few
V: TRBV20-1
J: TRBJ2-1

DNA: TGTGCCACCAGCAGGGTTTTTGTGCTTAGCGAGCGCACAGATACGCAGTATTTT
CDR3: CATSRVFVLSERTDTQYF
D: .
size: few
V: TRBV15
J: TRBJ2-3

DNA: TGCAGCGTCCTCTTAGGGCAGTTGAACACTGAAGCTTTCTTT
CDR3: CSVLLGQLNTEAFF
D: .
size: .
V: TRBV29-1
J: TRBJ1-1

DNA: TGTGCCACCGCCTTTAGTGGGGACACCGGGGAGCTGTTTTTT
CDR3: CATAFSGDTGELFF
D: .
size: few
V: TRBV24-1
J: TRBJ2-2

DNA: TGCAGCGTTGATTGGCCGGGGGCCTACGAGCAGTACTTC
CDR3: CSVDWPGAYEQYF
D: .
size: .
V: TRBV29-1
J: TRBJ2-7

DNA: TGCAGTGCTAGATTACCCGGGACAGGGGGAGTACGGGTGCAGTTCTTC
CDR3: CSARLPGTGGVRVQFF
D: TRBD1
size: .
V: TRBV20-1
J: TRBJ2-1

DNA: TGCAGTCAAGAGGTGCGGCCAGGGACAGATACGCAGTATTTT
CDR3: CSQEVRPGTDTQYF
D: .
size: few
V: TRBV20-1
J: TRBJ2-3

DNA: TGTGCCAGCAGCTTTACCGGGACAGGGGCAGATACGCAGTATTTT
CDR3: CASSFTGTGADTQYF
D: TRBD1
size: few
V: TRBV7-2
J: TRBJ2-3

DNA: TGTGCCAGCAGCTTGTACAGCGCAGATACGCAGTATTTT
CDR3: CASSLYSADTQYF
D: .
size: few
V: TRBV7-6
J: TRBJ2-3

DNA: TGTGCCAGCAGCTTACTGCCGGTCAATCAGCCCCAGCATTTT
CDR3: CASSLLPVNQPQHF
D: .
size: .
V: TRBV11-2
J: TRBJ1-5

DNA: TGTGCCAGCAGCGTGGATCCGGGACAAACGAACACTGAAGCTTTCTTT
CDR3: CASSVDPGQTNTEAFF
D: .
size: .
V: TRBV9
J: TRBJ1-1

DNA: TGTGCCAGCAGTTACTCTCCCTCCTATAATTCACCCCTCCACTTT
CDR3: CASSYSPSYNSPLHF
D: .
size: .
V: TRBV6-6
J: TRBJ1-6

DNA: TGTGCCAGCAGCCCCAAGTGGACAGGGGGACAGCCCCAGCATTTT
CDR3: CASSPKWTGGQPQHF
D: TRBD1
size: .
V: TRBV7-2
J: TRBJ1-5

DNA: TGTGCCAGCAGTGAAAAAGGGGATCCCACTGGAAACACCATATATTTT
CDR3: CASSEKGDPTGNTIYF
D: .
size: .
V: TRBV25-1
J: TRBJ1-3

DNA: TGTGCCAGCAGCCAAGATCTGGACTACTCATTCACAGATACGCAGTATTTT
CDR3: CASSQDLDYSFTDTQYF
D: .
size: few
V: TRBV4-2
J: TRBJ2-3

DNA: TGTGCCAGCAGCTTAGCGCTAGGGGGCCGCACAGATACGCAGTATTTT
CDR3: CASSLALGGRTDTQYF
D: TRBD1
size: .
V: TRBV7-2
J: TRBJ2-3

DNA: TGTGCCAGCAGCGTAGTACGGCGGACGGCCTACGAGCAGTACTTC
CDR3: CASSVVRRTAYEQYF
D: .
size: .
V: TRBV9
J: TRBJ2-7

DNA: TGCAGCGTTGAGGATGCAACTAATGAAAAACTGTTTTTT
CDR3: CSVEDATNEKLFF
D: .
size: few
V: TRBV29-1
J: TRBJ1-4

DNA: TGTGCCAGCAGCCGGCCCCCAGGGACAGGGGGTTACAATGAGCAGTTCTTC
CDR3: CASSRPPGTGGYNEQFF
D: TRBD1
size: few
V: TRBV6-5
J: TRBJ2-1

DNA: TGTGCCAGCAGCTTGAGTCCGGGCAGGGGGCGGTCAGATACGCAGTATTTT
CDR3: CASSLSPGRGRSDTQYF
D: TRBD1
size: .
V: TRBV5-4
J: TRBJ2-3

DNA: TGTGCCAGCAGCGCCGACTCAGGACAGGCGGACCACTATGGCTACACCTTC
CDR3: CASSADSGQADHYGYTF
D: TRBD1
size: .
V: TRBV9
J: TRBJ1-2

DNA: TGTGCCAGCAGAACGACAGGGTCTTTCGAAGCTTTCTTT
CDR3: CASRTTGSFEAFF
D: TRBD1
size: .
V: TRBV12-3/TRBV12-4
J: TRBJ1-1

DNA: TGCAGCGTTGAAGGTGGCGGGACTATCGAGACCCAGTACTTC
CDR3: CSVEGGGTIETQYF
D: TRBD2
size: few
V: TRBV29-1
J: TRBJ2-5

DNA: TGTGCCAGCAGTGACCTAGCGGTCCCCTACAATGAGCAGTTCTTC
CDR3: CASSDLAVPYNEQFF
D: TRBD2
size: few
V: TRBV6-4
J: TRBJ2-1

DNA: TGTGCCAGCAGTTACTCCTTGGCTTCAGGGTCGCATGACACTGAAGCTTTCTTT
CDR3: CASSYSLASGSHDTEAFF
D: .
size: .
V: TRBV6-5
J: TRBJ1-1

DNA: TGTGCCAGCAGTTCGACGCCAGGGTCTGGGGCCAACGTCCTGACTTTC
CDR3: CASSSTPGSGANVLTF
D: .
size: few
V: TRBV28
J: TRBJ2-6

DNA: TGTGCCAGCAGCTTTGGCAGTACCTACGAGCAGTACTTC
CDR3: CASSFGSTYEQYF
D: .
size: .
V: TRBV7-3
J: TRBJ2-7

DNA: TGTGCCAGCCAACCGGGACTCTCCTACAATGAGCAGTTCTTC
CDR3: CASQPGLSYNEQFF
D: .
size: .
V: TRBV7-2
J: TRBJ2-1

DNA: TGTGCCAGCAGTTTACCCAACACTGAAGCTTTCTTT
CDR3: CASSLPNTEAFF
D: .
size: few
V: TRBV12-3/TRBV12-4
J: TRBJ1-1

DNA: TGTGCCAGCAGTCACGGACTAGCGGGAGGGCCTGGTGCCAAGCAACTCTCCTACAATGAGCAGTTCTTC
CDR3: CASSHGLAGGPGAKQLSYNEQFF
D: TRBD2
size: once
V: TRBV6-2/TRBV6-3
J: TRBJ2-1

DNA: TGTGCCATCGGTGCAGGGACAACTAATGAAAAACTGTTTTTT
CDR3: CAIGAGTTNEKLFF
D: .
size: .
V: TRBV10-3
J: TRBJ1-4

DNA: TGTGCCAGCAGCTCCCACACCGGGGAGCTGTTTTTT
CDR3: CASSSHTGELFF
D: .
size: few
V: TRBV7-6
J: TRBJ2-2

DNA: TGTGCCAGCAGTTACTTTTCAGAGTATAGCAATCAGCCCCAGCATTTT
CDR3: CASSYFSEYSNQPQHF
D: .
size: .
V: TRBV6-2/TRBV6-3
J: TRBJ1-5

DNA: TGCAGCGTTGAACATCCCGACAGGCGTTGTTCACCCCTCCACTTT
CDR3: CSVEHPDRRCSPLHF
D: .
size: .
V: TRBV29-1
J: TRBJ1-6

DNA: TGTGCCATCAGCCCCGGGACGGATAATCAGCCCCAGCATTTT
CDR3: CAISPGTDNQPQHF
D: .
size: .
V: TRBV10-3
J: TRBJ1-5

DNA: TGTGCCAGCAGTTTACTTGATACTAGTAGCTACGAGCAGTACTTC
CDR3: CASSLLDTSSYEQYF
D: .
size: few
V: TRBV28
J: TRBJ2-7

DNA: TGTGCCAGCAGCAGAAACGGACAGGGCGCACCTTCCTCTGGGGCCAACGTCCTGACTTTC
CDR3: CASSRNGQGAPSSGANVLTF
D: TRBD1
size: few
V: TRBV7-2
J: TRBJ2-6

DNA: TGCGCCAGCAGCGCCCAACTAGCGGGGGCGCCCGGCACAGATACGCAGTATTTT
CDR3: CASSAQLAGAPGTDTQYF
D: TRBD2
size: once
V: TRBV5-1
J: TRBJ2-3

DNA: TGCAGCGTTGAATCACTAGCGGGCCTCAAAAGGGGAGAGACCCAGTACTTC
CDR3: CSVESLAGLKRGETQYF
D: TRBD2
size: once
V: TRBV29-1
J: TRBJ2-5

DNA: TGTGCCAGCAGGTGGGACAGGGGGGTTGAGCAGTTCTTC
CDR3: CASRWDRGVEQFF
D: TRBD1
size: .
V: TRBV7-9
J: TRBJ2-1

DNA: TGTGCCAGCAGCTTAGTGGGCCTAGCGGGACCAACCACCTACAATGAGCAGTTCTTC
CDR3: CASSLVGLAGPTTYNEQFF
D: TRBD2
size: .
V: TRBV7-6
J: TRBJ2-1

DNA: TGTGCCAGCTCACCCCTCCGACAAAATCCTAGCACAGATACGCAGTATTTT
CDR3: CASSPLRQNPSTDTQYF
D: .
size: .
V: TRBV18
J: TRBJ2-3

DNA: TGCGCCAGCAGCCGCACTGCGAGCGGAGAGACCCAGTACTTC
CDR3: CASSRTASGETQYF
D: .
size: few
V: TRBV5-1
J: TRBJ2-5

DNA: TGTGCCAGCAGTTACGACGGGTCTTGGGATACGTTTGGGCAGTTCTTC
CDR3: CASSYDGSWDTFGQFF
D: .
size: few
V: TRBV6-2/TRBV6-3
J: TRBJ2-1

DNA: TGTGCCAGCAGCCGCCAGGCGAGCTCCTATAATTCACCCCTCCACTTT
CDR3: CASSRQASSYNSPLHF
D: .
size: once
V: TRBV6-2/TRBV6-3
J: TRBJ1-6

DNA: TGTGCCAGCAGCTTAACAGGGGAGGTGTACTTC
CDR3: CASSLTGEVYF
D: .
size: .
V: TRBV11-2
J: TRBJ2-7

DNA: TGCGCCAGCAGCTTGGTCTCCAACACCGGGGAGCTGTTTTTT
CDR3: CASSLVSNTGELFF
D: .
size: .
V: TRBV5-1
J: TRBJ2-2

DNA: TGTGCCAGCAGTTGGCCACATCTCGTTAATTCACCCCTCCACTTT
CDR3: CASSWPHLVNSPLHF
D: .
size: .
V: TRBV6-2/TRBV6-3
J: TRBJ1-6

DNA: TGTGCCACCATAGATGGGGCTAGCGGCACAGATACGCAGTATTTT
CDR3: CATIDGASGTDTQYF
D: .
size: .
V: TRBV15
J: TRBJ2-3

DNA: TGTGCCAGCAAAACGGGACTAGCGGTGGAGACCCAGTACTTC
CDR3: CASKTGLAVETQYF
D: TRBD2
size: .
V: TRBV28
J: TRBJ2-5

DNA: TGCAGTGCCCCGACAGGGGGAAAAGAGACCCAGTACTTC
CDR3: CSAPTGGKETQYF
D: TRBD1
size: .
V: TRBV20-1
J: TRBJ2-5

DNA: TGCAGCGCCCGGGACCAGGCTGTAGATACGCAGTATTTT
CDR3: CSARDQAVDTQYF
D: .
size: .
V: TRBV29-1
J: TRBJ2-3

DNA: TGTGCCAGCAGCTTACCTGGACTAGATAAAGGCAAATGGTCATCAGATACGCAGTATTTT
CDR3: CASSLPGLDKGKWSSDTQYF
D: TRBD2
size: few
V: TRBV7-8
J: TRBJ2-3

DNA: TGTGCCAGCAGCTTAGTGGCTAGCGGATCTAGCACAGATACGCAGTATTTT
CDR3: CASSLVASGSSTDTQYF
D: TRBD2
size: .
V: TRBV7-8
J: TRBJ2-3